Listed below are T cell receptor beta chains from one sample, sequenced in a study of T cells after yellow fever vaccination. TCRdb itself ran the 5' RACE reads through MiXCR, one entry per CDR3 protein. The data contain about 120,000 distinct CDR3 sequences, more than 5.5% of them singletons. The source material was CD4+ T cells sorted from PBMCs, sampled more than 35 days after the first yellow fever vaccination. These TCRs come from a man younger than 35 who received the YFV17D yellow fever vaccine. Each CDR3 is given with its conserved first and last residue. The order of the fields is CDR3 DNA, CDR3 protein, clone size, J gene, D gene, V gene. The D gene is left open where the match is weak. Clone size is stated in some rows and not others, as once, few, many or a class when expanded.

CDR3 DNA: TGCGCCAGCAGCCAAAATGTGGGACAGGGGGTCCAGCCCCAGCATTTT
CDR3 protein: CASSQNVGQGVQPQHF
clone size: few
J gene: TRBJ1-5
D gene: TRBD1
V gene: TRBV4-3

CDR3 DNA: TGCGCCAGCAGCTTCCCGGGGGCCGCAGATACGCAGTATTTT
CDR3 protein: CASSFPGAADTQYF
clone size: .
J gene: TRBJ2-3
D gene: .
V gene: TRBV5-1

CDR3 DNA: TGCAGTGCCTACAGGGGACAGGGGGCTGGTAACTATGGCTACACCTTC
CDR3 protein: CSAYRGQGAGNYGYTF
clone size: many
J gene: TRBJ1-2
D gene: TRBD1
V gene: TRBV20-1

CDR3 DNA: TGTGCCAGCAGTTTAAACTGGATACAAGAGACCCAGTACTTC
CDR3 protein: CASSLNWIQETQYF
clone size: many
J gene: TRBJ2-5
D gene: .
V gene: TRBV12-3/TRBV12-4

CDR3 DNA: TGTGCCAGCAGCTTAGGTTTGGCTAGCGGGGGCTACGAGCAGTACTTC
CDR3 protein: CASSLGLASGGYEQYF
clone size: .
J gene: TRBJ2-7
D gene: TRBD2
V gene: TRBV7-2

CDR3 DNA: TGCGCCAGCAGCGCAGGACAGGGGGGCGAAGTGAACACTGAAGCTTTCTTT
CDR3 protein: CASSAGQGGEVNTEAFF
clone size: many
J gene: TRBJ1-1
D gene: TRBD1
V gene: TRBV5-1

CDR3 DNA: TGTGCCAGCGCATTATGGGATGAGCAGTTCTTC
CDR3 protein: CASALWDEQFF
clone size: many
J gene: TRBJ2-1
D gene: .
V gene: TRBV9

CDR3 DNA: TGCGCCAGCAGCCAAGCTAGGGCGGAGGAAGCGTTTTCACCCCTCCACTTT
CDR3 protein: CASSQARAEEAFSPLHF
clone size: many
J gene: TRBJ1-6
D gene: .
V gene: TRBV4-1

CDR3 DNA: TGTGCCAGCAGCCGACCAGGGGGGGGCGGGGAGCTGTTTTTT
CDR3 protein: CASSRPGGGGELFF
clone size: few
J gene: TRBJ2-2
D gene: .
V gene: TRBV7-2

CDR3 DNA: TGCGCCAGCAGCTTGGGACAGGGGTCCAAAGACTCACCCCTCCACTTT
CDR3 protein: CASSLGQGSKDSPLHF
clone size: many
J gene: TRBJ1-6
D gene: TRBD1
V gene: TRBV5-1

CDR3 DNA: TGTGCCAGCAGCTTGGTGGACAGGGGGCCTGAAAACATTCAGTACTTC
CDR3 protein: CASSLVDRGPENIQYF
clone size: many
J gene: TRBJ2-4
D gene: TRBD1
V gene: TRBV5-5

CDR3 DNA: TGTGCCACCAGTGATCGGTGGGGGGACGGCTACACCTTC
CDR3 protein: CATSDRWGDGYTF
clone size: many
J gene: TRBJ1-2
D gene: .
V gene: TRBV24-1

CDR3 DNA: TGCGCCAGCAGCTTGGTGGCGGGGGCAACTAATGAAAAACTGTTTTTT
CDR3 protein: CASSLVAGATNEKLFF
clone size: many
J gene: TRBJ1-4
D gene: .
V gene: TRBV5-1

CDR3 DNA: TGCAGCGTGGAAACAGGGGGCCCTAACACCGGGGAGCTGTTTTTT
CDR3 protein: CSVETGGPNTGELFF
clone size: many
J gene: TRBJ2-2
D gene: TRBD1
V gene: TRBV29-1

CDR3 DNA: TGTGCCAGCAGCTCGTATCCTAGCGGGGGGCTCACAGATACGCAGTATTTT
CDR3 protein: CASSSYPSGGLTDTQYF
clone size: .
J gene: TRBJ2-3
D gene: TRBD2
V gene: TRBV7-8

CDR3 DNA: TGTGCCAGCAGCCAAGAGGTGGGGGGGGGTCAGCCCCAGCATTTT
CDR3 protein: CASSQEVGGGQPQHF
clone size: .
J gene: TRBJ1-5
D gene: .
V gene: TRBV4-2